This T cell receptor beta chain was identified during a study of T cell responses to AZD1222 COVID-19 vaccine. Across the whole study: Whether given at about 4 or about 12 weeks, second doses were pooled. Study-wide results and limits: Receipt of two AZD1222 doses was followed by a rise in Spike-specific TCR breadth and depth. Females outnumbered males among donors, who were mostly white British; clonal diversity was possibly underestimated. Samples come after the peak T cell response, not at day 14.

There are 14 residues in the CDR3. V was clipped by 0 bases and J by 5 bases, with 11 bases between them. Germline V CDR1 and CDR2: SGHRS, YFSETQ. Of note for this clone: The antigen remains unidentified.

Generated by immunoSEQ multiplex PCR, the TCRdb table keeps only in-frame clones and is missing some. The top ten hold 20% to 25% of the sample, which has 100,000 to 150,000 clones, approximately 90% seen once. The V call is TRBV5-1, the J call TRBJ2-5; D is perhaps TRBD2 (6 bases). The sample in question was peripheral blood, obtained on day 0 of AZD1222 vaccination. This receptor was taken from an adult in good health. The CDR3 is CASSLVGLAETQYF. The CDR3 coding sequence is TGCGCCAGCAGCTTGGTCGGCCTAGCGGAGACCCAGTACTTC. Combining the CDR3 with reference TRBV5-1 and TRBJ2-5 gives the whole variable domain KAGVTQTPRYLIKTRGQQVTLSCSPISGHRSVSWYQQTPGQGLQFLFEYFSETQRNKGNFPGRFSGRQFSNSRSEMNVSTLELGDSALYLCASSLVGLAETQYFGPGTRLLVL.